These 19 T cell receptor beta chains originate from one sample sequenced in a study of blood T cell repertoires in COVID-19. Assay used: immunoSEQ multiplex PCR; TCRdb lists only in-frame clones, some missing. The sample records 80,000 to 100,000 clones, around 75% being singletons. Sequencing was done on a sample of peripheral blood. The receptors shown here come from a woman of 80 years or more with active or convalescent COVID-19.

The table lists this clone with a few counts. This rearrangement joins TRBV6-2 or TRBV6-3 to TRBJ2-7; 10 bases map to TRBD1. Trimming at V came to 2 bases and at J to 2 bases, leaving 3 bases not matched to a gene. Looked up from germline, CDR1 is MNHEY and CDR2 is SVGEGT. The CDR3 is made up of 15 amino acids. As DNA, the CDR3 is TGTGCCAGCAGTTACCCGGGACAGGGGACCTACGAGCAGTACTTC. Translation gives CASSYPGQGTYEQYF.

The J gene is TRBJ2-1, the V gene TRBV29-1; 7 bases are a match to TRBD1. The germline gives CDR1 SQVTM, CDR2 ANQGSEA. V gave up 1 base and J gave up 1 base; unmatched junction bases: 7. This CDR3 has 16 amino acids. The CDR3 sequence: CSVEGPDRESYNEQFF. CDR3 DNA sequence: TGCAGCGTTGAAGGGCCTGACAGGGAGTCCTACAATGAGCAGTTCTTC.

This clone was seen a single time. The chain recombines TRBV24-1 with TRBJ2-5; TRBD1 might be the D (8 bases). The CDR3 length is 16 residues. Germline CDR1 KGHDR, CDR2 SFDVKD. Trimming shortened V by 3 bases and J by 5 bases, and 18 bases separated the two germline ends. CDR3 amino acids: CATSDVTGGGWETQYF. DNA for the CDR3: TGTGCCACCAGTGATGTCACAGGGGGGGGTTGGGAGACCCAGTACTTC.

The chain recombines TRBV5-6 with TRBJ1-1, with D possibly matching TRBD1 (6 bases). CDR1 and CDR2 (germline): SGHDT, YYEEEE. Trimming took 5 bases from V and 11 from J, leaving 16 bases between them. This CDR3 region has 12 residues. The CDR3 spells CASRGAGAEAFF. The CDR3 nucleotides read TGTGCCAGCAGAGGGGCAGGGGCGGAGGCTTTCTTT.

The J gene is TRBJ1-3, the V gene TRBV5-5; D ambiguous. Germline V gives CDR1 SGHKS, CDR2 YYEKEE (reference sequence). The CDR3 consists of 16 residues. V was clipped by 0 bases and J by 0 bases, with 10 bases between them. The CDR3 region has the DNA TGTGCCAGCAGCTTGGAGCACTCTTACTCTGGAAACACCATATATTTT. Translated, it gives CASSLEHSYSGNTIYF.

The chain couples TRBV6-2 or TRBV6-3 to TRBJ2-1; 7 positions match TRBD2. After removal of 4 bases from V and 7 bases from J, the junction contained 16 bases not matched to a gene. The germline V gene has CDR1 MNHEY and CDR2 SVGEGT. The CDR3 loop spans 17 amino acids. Written as DNA, the CDR3 is TGTGCCAGCAGTTCGAGACGGGCCCCCCGGGAGGATAATGAGCAGTTCTTC. Translating gives CASSSRRAPREDNEQFF.

This clone was seen a handful of times. The rearrangement links TRBV30 to TRBJ2-5; the D gene is possibly TRBD2 (5 bases). This CDR3 contains 13 residues. Looked up from germline, CDR1 is GTSNPN and CDR2 is SVGIG (reference sequence). The ends were cut back, 3 bases at V and 4 bases at J, with 12 bases in the middle. The CDR3 region is CAWSQLSGETQYF. The CDR3 bases are TGTGCCTGGAGCCAACTCAGCGGAGAGACCCAGTACTTC. Combining the CDR3 with reference TRBV30 and TRBJ2-5 gives the whole variable domain SQTIHQWPATLVQPVGSPLSLECTVEGTSNPNLYWYRQAAGRGLQLLFYSVGIGQISSEVPQNLSASRPQDRQFILSSKKLLLSDSGFYLCAWSQLSGETQYFGPGTRLLVL.

This clone was found once. V and J are TRBV7-9 and TRBJ2-3; possible D gene TRBD1, 6 bases. V gave up 6 bases and J gave up 7 bases, with 17 bases separating them. The CDR3 totals 14 residues. CDR1 is SEHNR, CDR2 FQNEAQ, per germline (reference sequence). CDR3 coding DNA: TGTGCCAGCAGGGGGGCAGAGGAGAGGAATACGCAGTATTTT. Translation: CASRGAEERNTQYF.

The chain uses TRBV28 and TRBJ1-4; D perhaps matches TRBD1 (6 bases). V was cut by 4 bases and J by 7 bases, with 13 bases left in between. Germline V gives CDR1 MDHEN, CDR2 SYDVKM. The CDR3 sequence is 14 residues long. CDR3 bases: TGTGCCAGCAGTTCACAGGGTAGGGCTGAAAAACTGTTTTTT. It is translated as CASSSQGRAEKLFF.

J is TRBJ2-7 and V is TRBV11-2; 7 bases are a match to TRBD1. There are 14 residues in the CDR3. CDR1 and CDR2 (germline): SGHAT, FQNNGV. Unmatched junction bases numbered 7, after V lost 4 bases and J lost 4 bases. The CDR3 region has the DNA TGTGCCAGCAGCTCGGGGACAGACGTTTACGAGCAGTACTTC. It yields the protein CASSSGTDVYEQYF.

The rearrangement joins TRBV28 to TRBJ2-7; TRBD1 aligns across 9 bases. Germline CDR1 and CDR2: MDHEN and SYDVKM. The CDR3 loop spans 14 amino acids. Germline trimming cut 8 bases from V and 2 bases from J; bases unmatched to any gene: 7. Here the CDR3 DNA reads TGTGCCAGCTTGCCGGGACAGGGCCCCTACGAGCAGTACTTC. Translation gives CASLPGQGPYEQYF.

This clone was seen more than once but under ten times. The chain carries TRBV2 and TRBJ1-2; tentatively, D is TRBD1 (6 bases). This CDR3 comprises 14 residues. The V gene's germline CDR1 is SNHLY and CDR2 FYNNEI. V lost 5 bases and J lost 4, with 14 bases in between. Written as DNA, the CDR3 is TGTGCCAGCAGTTTGGACAGCGTGGCCTATGGCTACACCTTC. Amino acid sequence: CASSLDSVAYGYTF.

This clone was seen just once. An end of the junction differs from the germline gene, which may be a read error. The CDR3 DNA reads TGTGCTAGCAGCTCCGCAGCGGGGGGGCCCGGGGAGCTGTTTTTT. Its protein product is CASSSAAGGPGELFF. The chain recombines TRBV7-7 with TRBJ2-2; TRBD2 aligns across 10 bases. Germline V gene lookup returns CDR1 SSHAT and CDR2 FNYEAQ (reference sequence). CDR3 length: 15 residues.

This clone was counted between two and nine times. V and J are TRBV5-4 and TRBJ2-7; tentative D call: TRBD2 (6 bases). Trimming took off 4 bases at V and 3 bases at J, with 14 bases between the two ends. This CDR3 has 14 amino acids. Germline V gene data show CDR1 as SGHNT and CDR2 as YYREEE (reference sequence). The DNA for the CDR3 is TGTGCCAGCAGCCGAGACGGACTATTCTACGAGCAGTACTTC. This codes for CASSRDGLFYEQYF.

This chain connects TRBV3-1 (or the pseudogene TRBV3-2) to TRBJ1-3; maybe TRBD1 (6 bases). Trimming took 3 bases from V and 2 from J, leaving 8 bases between them. The CDR3 loop spans 14 amino acids. Germline V gives CDR1 LGHDT, CDR2 YNNKEL (reference sequence). The CDR3 reads CASSQGAPGNTIYF. The DNA of the CDR3 is TGTGCCAGCAGCCAGGGGGCGCCTGGAAACACCATATATTTT.

This sequence joins TRBV15 and TRBJ2-6, with 7 positions matching TRBD1. This CDR3 has 20 residues. Trimming at V came to 2 bases and at J to 1 base, leaving 14 bases not matched to a gene. Germline V gene lookup returns CDR1 LNHNV and CDR2 YYDKDF (reference sequence). CDR3 coding DNA: TGTGCCACCAGCAGAACTACTACAGGGGATCTCCTGTCTGGGGCCAACGTCCTGACTTTC. Amino acids: CATSRTTTGDLLSGANVLTF. The full variable domain, with the rest looked up from reference TRBV15 and TRBJ2-6, is DAMVIQNPRYQVTQFGKPVTLSCSQTLNHNVMYWYQQKSSQAPKLLFHYYDKDFNNEADTPDNFQSRRPNTSFCFLDIRSPGLGDTAMYLCATSRTTTGDLLSGANVLTFGAGSRLTVL.

The chain combines TRBV10-2 with TRBJ2-5; D gene ambiguous. Germline V gene lookup returns CDR1 WSHSY and CDR2 SAAADI. V was pared by 0 bases and J by 2 bases, with 7 bases between. CDR3 size: 14 residues. CDR3 nucleotides: TGCGCCAGCAGTGAGTCGGGCAGACAAGAGACCCAGTACTTC. It codes for CASSESGRQETQYF.

A note on this clone: Its ends do not fully match the called genes, so a read error is possible. The chain joins TRBV11-3 to TRBJ1-4; weak D call: TRBD1 (5 bases). The germline V gene has CDR1 SGHNT and CDR2 YENEEA. This CDR3 spans 13 amino acids. In nucleotides, the CDR3 is TGTGCCAGCAGCCGGGGGTCTAACGAAAAACTGTTTTTT. Amino acid sequence: CASSRGSNEKLFF.

This clone has a handful of counts. The chain carries TRBV21-1 and TRBJ1-2. TRBV21-1 has pseudogene status. This CDR3 region has 11 residues. The CDR3 here is CRLTPLDGYTF. As DNA, the CDR3 is TGCCGACTAACCCCCTTAGATGGCTACACCTTC.